This T cell receptor beta chain is from a study of monozygotic twins with inflammatory bowel disease. The template switching step added UMIs that contained a 6-nucleotide sample barcode. TCRdb reprocessed the 5' RACE reads, with one entry per CDR3 protein and no DNA. Its table lists over 350,000 distinct CDR3 sequences. Overall study findings and caveats: Distinction of different T cell subtypes was not possible. The inverse Simpson measure of TCRbeta diversity was lower in IBD patients than in healthy co-twins. IBD patients shared fewer clonotypes with others than healthy twins, especially with disease activity.

Comments on this clonotype: Its antigen is still unknown.

The TCR comes from a human donor with ulcerative colitis or Crohn's disease, or a healthy co-twin of an affected twin (not recorded which). The sequencing sample was made of blood.

CDR3 region: CASSLSGLGNQPQHF. The V and J genes are TRBV28 and TRBJ1-5. Germline lookup yields CDR1 MDHEN and CDR2 SYDVKM. CDR3 length: 15 residues. The full variable domain, its missing parts supplied by reference TRBV28 and TRBJ1-5, is DVKVTQSSRYLVKRTGEKVFLECVQDMDHENMFWYRQDPGLGLRLIYFSYDVKMKEKGDIPEGYSVSREKKERFSLILESASTNQTSMYLCASSLSGLGNQPQHFGDGTRLSIL.